This TCR beta chain originates from a study of blood T cells in healthy people across ages. Germline V gene data show CDR1 as LGHDT and CDR2 as YNNKEL (reference sequence). The CDR3 runs to 14 residues. The germline V and J ends were trimmed by 3 bases and 1 base, with 7 bases remaining between them. Isolated per sample were at least 7 million PBMCs. The second PCR ran roughly 6 to 11 cycles with a sample-barcoded 5' primer and J-beta primers. Using its own MiXCR run on the 5' RACE reads, TCRdb lists one record per CDR3 protein. The sample yields about 1.4 million distinct CDR3 sequences, around 55% seen once.

The chain uses TRBV3-1 and TRBJ2-1, with unresolved D. The sample taken for sequencing was blood. This receptor was identified in a man between 18 and 29 years old in good health. CDR3 residues: CASSHYESYNEQFF. The CDR3 DNA reads TGTGCCAGCAGCCATTATGAGTCCTACAATGAGCAGTTCTTC.